This T cell receptor (beta chain) was sequenced during a study of T cell changes during pregnancy in multiple sclerosis. TCRdb's copy holds only in-frame clones and misses some; the assay was immunoSEQ multiplex PCR. The sample includes some 95,000 clones, roughly 92% of them seen just once. Sequenced here: peripheral blood, sampled in the first trimester of pregnancy. The sequence was collected from a female donor with multiple sclerosis, enrolled in a pregnancy study.

The CDR3: CASSIGSETQYF. CDR3 DNA: TGTGCCAGTAGTATAGGTTCGGAGACCCAGTACTTC. The rearrangement uses TRBV19 and TRBJ2-5; D unclear. CDR1 and CDR2 from the germline V gene are LNHDA and SQIVND (reference sequence). This CDR3 has 12 residues. The V end was cut by 1 base, the J end by 5 bases, with 5 bases between.